A selection of T cell receptor beta chains follows, all from one sample in a study of regulatory and conventional T cells in RAG deficiency. Measured with immunoSEQ multiplex PCR; TCRdb has only the in-frame clones, and not every one. This sample has a few hundred clones; about 49% occur once, and the top ten carry roughly two fifths. What was sequenced was CD4+ Tregs sorted from blood. These receptors were obtained from a human donor with RAG deficiency presenting as severe combined immunodeficiency. Each CDR3 is given with its conserved first and last residue. The D gene is left open where the match is weak. Clone size appears in some rows only: once, few, many, or a class for an expanded clone.

clone_size j_call d_call v_call cdr3_aa cdr3_nt
NA TRBJ2-7 NA TRBV7-3 CASSLIRGHEQYF TGTGCCAGCAGCTTAATCAGGGGACACGAGCAGTACTTC
hyperexpanded TRBJ1-1 TRBD1 TRBV6-5 CASSATGVWDTEAFF TGTGCCAGCTCCGCGACAGGGGTTTGGGACACTGAAGCTTTCTTT
large TRBJ2-3 NA TRBV7-9 CASSLRLTYTDTQYF TGTGCCAGCAGCTTACGACTAACCTACACAGATACGCAGTATTTT
NA TRBJ2-2 NA TRBV7-3 CASSLDSPGTGELFF TGTGCCAGCAGCTTAGATAGCCCAGGGACCGGGGAGCTGTTTTTT
NA TRBJ1-2 TRBD1 TRBV30 CAWRDRGRGYTF TGTGCCTGGAGGGACAGGGGGCGCGGCTACACCTTC
NA TRBJ1-5 NA TRBV6-9 CASRQGNQPQHF TGTGCCAGCAGACAGGGCAATCAGCCCCAGCATTTT
NA TRBJ1-3 NA TRBV5-1 CASSLVTREGNTIYF TGCGCCAGCAGCTTGGTAACCCGAGAAGGAAACACCATATATTTT
NA TRBJ1-2 TRBD1 TRBV9 CASSVATGGRGYTF TGTGCCAGCAGCGTAGCTACAGGGGGTAGGGGCTACACCTTC
few TRBJ2-1 TRBD1 TRBV4-1 CASRRTGGNYRGRGEQFF TGCGCCAGCAGACGTACCGGAGGGAACTACAGGGGGCGCGGTGAGCAGTTCTTC
NA TRBJ1-1 NA TRBV5-1 CASSIARLESSMNTEAFF TGCGCCAGCAGCATAGCCAGGCTAGAGTCTTCGATGAACACTGAAGCTTTCTTT
NA TRBJ2-3 NA TRBV5-1 CASSSSTDTQYF TGCGCCAGCAGCTCTAGCACAGATACGCAGTATTTT
NA TRBJ1-1 NA TRBV7-7 CASSSSGTRMNTEAFF TGTGCCAGCAGCTCTTCGGGAACGAGAATGAACACTGAAGCTTTCTTT
hyperexpanded TRBJ1-1 NA TRBV7-3 CASSSSGTRMNTEAFF TGTGCCAGCAGCTCTTCGGGAACGAGAATGAACACTGAAGCTTTCTTT
NA TRBJ2-1 NA TRBV11-2 CASSLAIRNEQFF TGTGCCAGCAGCTTAGCGATCCGCAATGAGCAGTTCTTC
NA TRBJ2-5 TRBD2 TRBV11-1 CASSLLAGETQYF TGTGCCAGCAGCTTACTAGCGGGAGAGACCCAGTACTTC
NA TRBJ1-4 TRBD1 TRBV5-1 CASSAGTGAEKLFF TGCGCCAGCAGCGCCGGGACAGGGGCTGAAAAACTGTTTTTT
NA TRBJ1-5 NA TRBV21-1 CASSHQGASNQPQHF TGTGCCAGCAGCCACCAGGGGGCTAGCAATCAGCCCCAGCATTTT
NA TRBJ2-2 NA TRBV7-6 CASSLDSPGTGELFF TGTGCCAGCAGCTTAGATAGCCCAGGGACCGGGGAGCTGTTTTTT
hyperexpanded TRBJ1-5 NA TRBV30 CAWSVQDNQPQHF TGTGCCTGGAGTGTCCAGGATAACCAGCCCCAGCATTTT
few TRBJ2-7 NA TRBV6-6 CACFGRFSYEQYF TGTGCTTGCTTTGGTCGGTTCTCCTACGAGCAGTACTTC
few TRBJ1-6 NA TRBV2 CASSEDIYSPLHF TGTGCCAGCAGTGAAGACATTTATTCACCCCTCCACTTT
NA TRBJ1-1 TRBD1 TRBV10-3 CAINGDRGDTEAFF TGTGCCATCAATGGGGACAGGGGAGACACTGAAGCTTTCTTT
NA TRBJ2-7 NA TRBV7-6 CASSDRYEQYF TGTGCCAGCAGCGACAGGTACGAGCAGTACTTC
NA TRBJ2-7 NA TRBV5-8 CASSLRSSYEQYF TGTGCCAGCAGCTTGAGGAGCTCCTACGAGCAGTACTTC
NA TRBJ1-2 NA TRBV9 CASSSTVARGYTF TGTGCCAGCAGCTCGACAGTTGCTCGGGGCTACACCTTC
NA TRBJ1-4 NA TRBV5-1 CASSLGVFEKLFF TGCGCCAGCAGCTTGGGGGTTTTTGAAAAACTGTTTTTT
NA TRBJ2-7 NA TRBV5-4 CASSLRSSYEQYF TGTGCCAGCAGCTTGAGGAGCTCCTACGAGCAGTACTTC
NA TRBJ1-2 TRBD1 TRBV7-6 CASSFRGNYGYTF TGTGCCAGCAGCTTCAGGGGGAACTATGGCTACACCTTC
once TRBJ2-2 NA TRBV7-3 CASSLPPGLGNTGELFF TGTGCCAGCAGCTTACCTCCGGGCCTAGGGAACACCGGGGAGCTGTTTTTT
few TRBJ1-4 TRBD1 TRBV29-1 CSVTPGQGIGKLFF TGCAGCGTCACCCCGGGACAGGGAATCGGAAAACTGTTTTTT
few TRBJ2-3 NA TRBV7-9 CASSPRQARTDTQYF TGTGCCAGCAGCCCGCGACAGGCCCGCACAGATACGCAGTATTTT
large TRBJ2-7 NA TRBV5-5 CASSLRSSYEQYF TGTGCCAGCAGCTTGAGGAGCTCCTACGAGCAGTACTTC
NA TRBJ1-3 NA TRBV21-1 CASSLRLQHARNTIYF TGTGCCAGCAGCCTGAGATTACAACACGCACGAAACACCATATATTTT
few TRBJ1-5 NA TRBV7-2 CASSLEVNQPQHF TGTGCCAGCAGTCTGGAGGTTAATCAGCCCCAGCATTTT
NA TRBJ1-2 NA TRBV5-2 CASSLQGAYGYTF TGTGCCAGCAGCTTACAGGGGGCCTATGGCTACACCTTC
few TRBJ1-5 NA TRBV30 CAWSRGYQPQHF TGTGCCTGGAGTAGGGGTTATCAGCCCCAGCATTTT
NA TRBJ2-1 TRBD2 TRBV7-3 CASSPLRGSNNEQFF TGTGCCAGCAGCCCCCTACGCGGGAGTAACAATGAGCAGTTCTTC
NA TRBJ2-7 NA TRBV6-6 CAISGSYEQYF TGTGCCATCAGTGGTAGCTACGAGCAGTACTTC
few TRBJ2-1 NA TRBV9 CASSVAGSYNEQFF TGTGCCAGCAGCGTAGCGGGTTCCTACAATGAGCAGTTCTTC
NA TRBJ2-6 NA TRBV11-1 CASSSCARLTKSGQRLTF TGTGCCAGCAGCAGTTGCGCTAGGCTGACAAAGTCGGGCCAACGTCTGACTTTC
NA TRBJ1-1 NA TRBV6-5 CASSYANGGFEAFF TGTGCCAGCAGTTACGCAAACGGGGGGTTTGAAGCTTTCTTT
NA TRBJ2-7 TRBD2 TRBV5-5 CASSFLAGAYEQYF TGTGCCAGCAGCTTTCTAGCGGGCGCCTACGAGCAGTACTTC
NA TRBJ2-7 NA TRBV4-2 CASSLRSSYEQYF TGTGCCAGCAGCTTGAGGAGCTCCTACGAGCAGTACTTC
NA TRBJ1-2 TRBD1 TRBV7-8 CASSLQGAYGYTF TGTGCCAGCAGCTTACAGGGGGCCTATGGCTACACCTTC
NA TRBJ2-1 TRBD2 TRBV7-3 CASSWTSGRANEQFF TGTGCCAGCAGCTGGACTAGCGGGAGGGCCAATGAGCAGTTCTTC
NA TRBJ2-7 TRBD2 TRBV5-4 CASSFLAGAYEQYF TGTGCCAGCAGCTTTCTAGCGGGCGCCTACGAGCAGTACTTC
few TRBJ2-7 NA TRBV9 CASSVDNYEQYF TGTGCCAGCAGCGTAGACAACTACGAGCAGTACTTC
NA TRBJ2-5 NA TRBV7-2 CASSLKETQYF TGTGCCAGCAGCTTAAAAGAGACCCAGTACTTC
hyperexpanded TRBJ1-1 TRBD1 TRBV10-1 CASTDNRQGRTEAFF TGCGCCAGCACCGATAATAGACAGGGCCGAACTGAAGCTTTCTTT
NA TRBJ2-1 TRBD2 TRBV11-3 CASSLVRGGYNEQFF TGTGCCAGCAGCTTAGTGCGGGGGGGATACAATGAGCAGTTCTTC
few TRBJ1-6 NA TRBV5-1 CASSGNLEPLHF TGCGCCAGCAGCGGTAACCTTGAACCCCTCCACTTT
NA TRBJ1-2 NA TRBV9 CASSVVPGLDGYTF TGTGCCAGCAGCGTCGTGCCTGGCTTGGATGGCTACACCTTC
few TRBJ1-5 NA TRBV7-2 CASSRQGNQPQHF TGTGCCAGCAGCCGACAGGGCAATCAGCCCCAGCATTTT
hyperexpanded TRBJ1-5 NA TRBV6-6 CASRGNQPQHF TGTGCCAGCAGGGGCAATCAGCCCCAGCATTTT
few TRBJ2-1 NA TRBV29-1 CSVDSEQFF TGCAGCGTTGATTCTGAGCAGTTCTTC